These 27 T cell receptor beta chains were all obtained from the same sample, sequenced in a study of blood T cell repertoires in COVID-19. The method was immunoSEQ multiplex PCR; TCRdb's version includes in-frame clones alone and lacks a portion of them. The sample holds over 400,000 clones, about 88% seen once. Sequenced input: PBMCs or T cells enriched from blood (not recorded which). These receptors were taken from a woman aged 55 to 70 who had recovered from COVID-19.

The chain links TRBV5-1 to TRBJ1-1; 7 bases agree with TRBD1. From germline, CDR1 is SGHRS and CDR2 YFSETQ. This CDR3 region has 14 residues. V lost 0 bases and J lost 4; bases outside the gene matches: 3. The CDR3 region is CASSLGDSPTEAFF. CDR3 DNA: TGCGCCAGCAGCTTGGGGGACAGTCCCACTGAAGCTTTCTTT.

This chain links TRBV7-2 with TRBJ2-3; 9 nucleotides match TRBD2. Germline trimming cut 1 base from V and 5 bases from J; bases unmatched to any gene: 10. The CDR3 has 17 residues. The V gene's germline CDR1 is SGHTA and CDR2 FQGNSA. The CDR3 DNA is TGTGCCAGCAGCTTAGTAGGAGGCGGGGGGGCTGGAGATACGCAGTATTTT. Encoded protein: CASSLVGGGGAGDTQYF.

V gene TRBV7-9 combines with J gene TRBJ2-3, with D tentatively TRBD2 (6 bases). The CDR3 contains 17 residues. Germline-derived CDR1 and CDR2 are SEHNR and FQNEAQ (reference sequence). V lost 3 bases and J 5 bases, leaving 21 bases between the germline ends. CDR3 in amino acids: CASSFGTAQHWIDTQYF. CDR3 coding DNA: TGTGCCAGCAGCTTTGGGACTGCACAACATTGGATAGATACGCAGTATTTT. Based on the CDR3 plus reference TRBV7-9 and TRBJ2-3, the full variable domain is DTGVSQNPRHKITKRGQNVTFRCDPISEHNRLYWYRQTLGQGPEFLTYFQNEAQLEKSRLLSDRFSAERPKGSFSTLEIQRTEQGDSAMYLCASSFGTAQHWIDTQYFGPGTRLTVL.

This clone was recorded once. V usage is TRBV5-1 and J usage is TRBJ1-1, with D tentatively TRBD1 (6 bases). The V end lost 4 bases, the J end lost 0 bases, and 25 bases lay between the germline ends. Germline V gene data show CDR1 as SGHRS and CDR2 as YFSETQ. The CDR3 is 19 residues long. CDR3 DNA: TGCGCCAGCAGCCCTGACAGGTCCTACATGGAAAACATGAACACTGAAGCTTTCTTT. Translation: CASSPDRSYMENMNTEAFF.

CDR3 residues: CASRGGRGPSREQYV. The CDR3 bases are TGTGCCAGCAGGGGGGGCAGGGGGCCCTCCAGGGAGCAGTACGTC. The rearrangement uses TRBV2 and TRBJ2-7; 8 bases are shared with TRBD1. There are 15 residues in the CDR3. The germline V gene encodes CDR1 SNHLY and CDR2 FYNNEI. Trimming at V came to 6 bases and at J to 7 bases, leaving 14 bases not matched to a gene.

The chain employs TRBV12-3 or TRBV12-4 and TRBJ1-3; D gene unclear. V was cut by 6 bases and J by 4 bases, with 7 bases left in between. The CDR3 covers 12 residues. DNA for the CDR3: TGTGCCAGCAGCAACGGGGGAAACACCATATATTTT. Its protein product is CASSNGGNTIYF.

The CDR3 DNA reads as TGTGCCAGCTCACCGGGACAGGGTTGGGAAAAACTGTTTTTT. The encoded protein is CASSPGQGWEKLFF. The chain has TRBV18 and TRBJ1-4, with 9 bases aligning to TRBD1. The CDR3 covers 14 residues. The junction had 4 bases not matched to a gene; V was cut back by 3 bases and J by 8 bases. In germline, CDR1 is KGHSH, CDR2 LQKENI.

This rearrangement joins TRBV7-2 to TRBJ2-3, with unresolved D. This CDR3 contains 13 residues. Looked up from germline, CDR1 is SGHTA and CDR2 is FQGNSA. The germline V and J ends were trimmed by 5 bases and 3 bases, with 9 bases remaining between them. CDR3 DNA: TGTGCCAGCAGCCTGGGCCCTACAGATACGCAGTATTTT. This gives the protein CASSLGPTDTQYF.

The chain couples TRBV6-1 to TRBJ1-5; 8 positions agree with TRBD1. J lost 4 bases, V lost 3 bases, and 5 bases had no gene match. The CDR3 has 15 amino acids. CDR1 is MNHNS and CDR2 is SASEGT in the germline V gene. CDR3 bases: TGTGCCAGCAGTGAGACAAGGACAGGGAATCAGCCCCAGCATTTT. It codes for CASSETRTGNQPQHF.

The chain is built from TRBV2 and TRBJ2-7; no firm D call. This CDR3 has 13 amino acids. Germline V gene data show CDR1 as SNHLY and CDR2 as FYNNEI. V was trimmed by 5 bases and J by 0 bases, leaving 8 bases between them. CDR3 DNA sequence: TGTGCCAGCAGTTTCGCGAGCTCCTACGAGCAGTACTTC. Its protein product is CASSFASSYEQYF.

This clone occurred once. The V call is TRBV5-6, the J call TRBJ2-7; TRBD1 agrees at 7 bases. Germline assignment: CDR1 SGHDT and CDR2 YYEEEE. The V gene end was trimmed by 1 base and the J gene end by 3 bases; junction bases not matched to a gene: 7. The CDR3 contains 15 residues. The CDR3 bases are TGTGCCAGCAGCTTGCTAGACAGGGAAGACTACGAGCAGTACGTC. This gives the protein CASSLLDREDYEQYV.

The V gene is TRBV11-2, the J gene TRBJ2-7; D gene uncertain. Trimming removed 5 bases from V and 4 bases from J, with 6 bases in between. The CDR3 totals 11 residues. Germline CDR1 reads SGHAT; CDR2 reads FQNNGV. CDR3 in amino acids: CASSPRYEQYF. The CDR3 nucleotides read TGTGCCAGCAGCCCGCGTTACGAGCAGTACTTC.

This sequence joins TRBV7-2 and TRBJ2-7; a weak D match, TRBD1 (6 bases). Per germline, CDR1 SGHTA and CDR2 FQGNSA. The V gene lost 5 bases and the J gene lost 4 bases, with 12 bases spanning the gap. The CDR3 sequence is 13 residues long. CDR3 nucleotides: TGTGCCAGCAGCCTGGACAGTTCTTACGAGCAGTACGTC. This translates into CASSLDSSYEQYV.

The gene calls are TRBV3-1 (or the pseudogene TRBV3-2) and TRBJ2-5, with 8 bases matching TRBD2. The CDR3 runs to 19 residues. The junction had 13 bases not matched to a gene; V was cut back by 0 bases and J by 1 base. CDR1 is LGHDT and CDR2 is YNNKEL in the germline V gene (reference sequence). The chain's CDR3 is CASSQDLAGRGASQETQYF. DNA for the CDR3: TGTGCCAGCAGCCAAGATTTGGCCGGGAGGGGGGCCTCCCAAGAGACCCAGTACTTC.

This chain uses TRBV4-1 with TRBJ2-4; TRBD2 agrees at 10 bases. The CDR3 extends over 21 amino acids. V dropped 2 bases and J dropped 5; count of bases not matched to a gene: 21. Germline V CDR1 and CDR2: MGHRA, YSYEKL. The CDR3, as DNA: TGCGCCAGCAGCCAAACCCCCGCCGGGGGTAGCGGGGGGACCGCCCAAAACATTCAGTACTTC. Amino acids: CASSQTPAGGSGGTAQNIQYF.

The rearrangement joins TRBV19 to TRBJ1-6; D is perhaps TRBD1 (6 bases). Trimming removed 6 bases at V and 7 bases at J, with 10 bases between. CDR1 and CDR2 from the germline V gene are LNHDA and SQIVND (reference sequence). This CDR3 contains 13 residues. The CDR3 DNA reads as TGTGCCAGTAGAAGGGGGGGGAATTCACCCCTCCACTTT. It codes for CASRRGGNSPLHF.

The rearrangement joins TRBV3-1 (or the pseudogene TRBV3-2) to TRBJ2-1, with 14 nucleotides matching TRBD2. This CDR3 spans 23 amino acids. The V gene's germline CDR1 is LGHDT and CDR2 YNNKEL (reference sequence). V lost 0 bases and J lost 2; bases outside the gene matches: 18. CDR3 nucleotides: TGTGCCAGCAGCCAAGAATCTGAGGCGACCGGGGGACTAGCGGGGGCACCCTACAATGAGCAGTTCTTC. Its protein is CASSQESEATGGLAGAPYNEQFF.

This rearrangement joins TRBV7-2 to TRBJ2-7, with a tentative D call TRBD2 (6 bases). Between the trimmed V and J ends, which lost 3 bases and 3 bases, there was a span of 18 bases. There are 16 residues in the CDR3. From germline, CDR1 is SGHTA and CDR2 FQGNSA. CDR3 amino acids: CASSFRAGRSIYEQYF. The CDR3 region has the DNA TGTGCCAGCAGCTTCCGGGCAGGGAGGTCTATCTACGAGCAGTACTTC.

This clone appeared a single time. This rearrangement joins TRBV2 to TRBJ2-3, with D unclear. With 4 bases removed from V and 6 bases from J, the gap between germline ends came to 14 bases. The CDR3 runs 14 residues. Germline values: CDR1 SNHLY, CDR2 FYNNEI. CDR3 DNA sequence: TGTGCCAGCAGTGGCGGTCCGCCTCCCGATACGCAGTATTTT. Translated, it gives CASSGGPPPDTQYF.

This chain uses TRBV18 with TRBJ1-5, with D possibly matching TRBD1 (5 bases). Germline loops: CDR1 KGHSH, CDR2 LQKENI. V was trimmed by 5 bases and J by 2 bases, leaving 7 bases between them. The CDR3 contains 13 residues. CDR3 nucleotide sequence: TGTGCCAGCTCATTGACAGGCAATCAGCCCCAGCATTTT. Translation: CASSLTGNQPQHF.

The DNA of the CDR3 is TGTGCCAGCAGCTTGGTAGCGGGGGGACCAGCCTACGAGCAGTACGTC. Translating it yields CASSLVAGGPAYEQYV. The chain employs TRBV5-6 and TRBJ2-7; 10 bases map to TRBD2. CDR1 and CDR2 (germline): SGHDT, YYEEEE. V lost 0 bases and J lost 2; bases outside the gene matches: 5. The CDR3 runs to 16 residues.

This clone has a single count. The chain combines TRBV6-5 with TRBJ1-2, with D uncertain. V lost 6 bases and J lost 4, with 9 bases in between. The germline gives CDR1 MNHEY, CDR2 SVGAGI. The CDR3 has 12 residues. CDR3 DNA sequence: TGTGCCAGCAGGAGGGAACCCTATGGCTACACCTTC. Translation: CASRREPYGYTF.

The chain joins TRBV5-1 to TRBJ2-5; a weak D match, TRBD2 (5 bases). Trimming shortened V by 0 bases and J by 5 bases, and 8 bases separated the two germline ends. Germline assignment: CDR1 SGHRS and CDR2 YFSETQ. The CDR3 loop spans 13 amino acids. CDR3 amino acids: CASSLETGETQYF. The CDR3 DNA sequence: TGCGCCAGCAGCTTGGAGACGGGGGAGACCCAGTACTTC.

V and J are TRBV10-1 and TRBJ2-7, with 13 bases fitting TRBD2. V trimming: 4 bases; J trimming: 4 bases; junction bases outside the gene matches: 4. CDR1 and CDR2 (germline): WNHNN, SYGVQD (reference sequence). The CDR3 contains 15 residues. CDR3 protein: CASSAGTSGVYEQYF. Here the CDR3 DNA reads TGCGCCAGCAGTGCAGGGACTAGCGGGGTATACGAGCAGTACTTC.

This chain's CDR3 is CASSLGAGHREQYV. In DNA form, the CDR3 reads TGTGCCAGCAGCTTAGGGGCAGGGCACCGCGAGCAGTACGTC. This chain uses TRBV11-2 with TRBJ2-7; D may be TRBD1 (5 bases). CDR3 length equals 14 residues. CDR1 and CDR2 from the germline V gene are SGHAT and FQNNGV. V was cut by 1 base and J by 6 bases, with 13 bases left in between.

The chain recombines TRBV13 with TRBJ2-2; 8 bases agree with TRBD2. CDR1 and CDR2 (germline): PRHDT, FYEKMQ (reference sequence). The CDR3 is made up of 14 amino acids. J lost 6 bases, V lost 5 bases, and 5 bases had no gene match. In DNA, the CDR3 is TGTGCCAGCAGCCCGACGGGGGGGCCCGGGGAGCTGTTTTTT. Translated, it gives CASSPTGGPGELFF.

The J gene is TRBJ1-3, the V gene TRBV6-5, with 7 bases fitting TRBD1. Germline V gene data show CDR1 as MNHEY and CDR2 as SVGAGI. The V gene end was trimmed by 2 bases and the J gene end by 2 bases; junction bases not matched to a gene: 0. The CDR3 extends over 14 amino acids. The CDR3 DNA follows: TGTGCCAGCAGTTACGGGACAGCTGGAAACACCATATATTTT. Its protein is CASSYGTAGNTIYF.